The 21 T cell receptor beta chains in this list originate from one sample, sequenced in a study of T cell repertoires in cytomegalovirus infection. TCRdb itself ran the reads through MiXCR, one entry per CDR3 protein. This sample has about 310,000 distinct CDR3 sequences; roughly 25% occur once, and the top ten carry 13%. These TCRs are of unknown antigen specificity. The sequencing used cultured PBMCs, collected from culture after CMV antigen stimulation. All receptors derive from a human donor in good health (CMV status not recorded). Some clones in this sample may be carry-over from other donors' samples.

J is TRBJ1-2 and V is TRBV27; 10 nucleotides agree with TRBD1. This CDR3 has 14 residues. Looked up from germline, CDR1 is MNHEY and CDR2 is SMNVEV (reference sequence). Trimming took 6 bases from V and 6 from J; bases not matched to a gene: 7. CDR3 sequence: CASREAGTGDGYTF. The DNA of the CDR3 is TGTGCCAGCAGAGAGGCCGGGACAGGGGATGGCTACACCTTC.

The chain is built from TRBV2 and TRBJ1-2; no definite D call. The CDR3 has 12 residues. Between the trimmed V and J ends, which lost 8 bases and 2 bases, there was a span of 9 bases. The germline V gene has CDR1 SNHLY and CDR2 FYNNEI. In DNA form, the CDR3 reads TGTGCCAGCGTGGTCTGGAACTATGGCTACACCTTC. It yields the protein CASVVWNYGYTF.

There are a few counts of this clonotype. The chain couples TRBV27 to TRBJ2-1; 7 nucleotides agree with TRBD1. The CDR3 spans 14 residues. Looked up from germline, CDR1 is MNHEY and CDR2 is SMNVEV (reference sequence). Trimming took 6 bases from V and 15 from J; bases not matched to a gene: 17. The CDR3 here is CASRLNDPGQSMFF. As DNA, the CDR3 is TGTGCCAGCAGGCTTAACGACCCGGGACAGAGCATGTTCTTC.

Only a few counts were recorded for this clonotype. The chain links TRBV12-3 or TRBV12-4 to TRBJ1-1; no definite D call. V was trimmed by 3 bases and J by 5 bases, leaving 10 bases between them. CDR3 length: 13 residues. CDR3 sequence (DNA): TGTGCCAGCAGTTTCCGGCGGGGTACTGAAGCTTTCTTT. This codes for CASSFRRGTEAFF.

CDR3 region: CASSIKRAGAWGQGNQPQHF. In DNA, the CDR3 is TGTGCCAGTAGTATAAAGCGGGCAGGCGCTTGGGGACAGGGTAATCAGCCCCAGCATTTT. The V gene is TRBV19, the J gene TRBJ1-5; 9 bases agree with TRBD1. V dropped 2 bases and J dropped 4; count of bases not matched to a gene: 18. In germline, CDR1 is LNHDA, CDR2 SQIVND (reference sequence). This CDR3 is 20 amino acids long.

This clonotype was seen a few times. The chain has TRBV29-1 and TRBJ1-1; 8 bases agree with TRBD1. Germline V lookup: CDR1 SQVTM, CDR2 ANQGSEA. Losses at the gene ends were 6 bases for V and 6 bases for J; bases not matched to a gene: 3. This CDR3 contains 11 residues. CDR3 in DNA: TGCAGCGTGGCAGGGGGCTCTGAAGCTTTCTTT. It is translated as CSVAGGSEAFF.

This clonotype came up a few times. V usage is TRBV7-2 and J usage is TRBJ2-1; TRBD2 aligns across 7 bases. This CDR3 has 16 amino acids. The germline V gene encodes CDR1 SGHTA and CDR2 FQGNSA. The trim removed 1 base at V and 2 bases at J, leaving 5 bases unmatched. The CDR3 DNA is TGTGCCAGCAGCTTAGATTCGGGGGGAACCTACAATGAGCAGTTCTTC. Translation gives CASSLDSGGTYNEQFF.

The chain uses TRBV4-1 and TRBJ2-1; weak D call: TRBD1 (6 bases). The V and J ends lost 1 base and 9 bases respectively, with 22 bases between them. Germline V gene sequence: CDR1 MGHRA, CDR2 YSYEKL. This CDR3 has 17 residues. This CDR3 reads CASSQVPLTGRVSEQFF. The CDR3 DNA sequence: TGCGCCAGCAGCCAAGTCCCATTGACAGGACGGGTCAGTGAGCAGTTCTTC.

This clonotype was seen many times. V and J are TRBV7-2 and TRBJ2-3, with D unresolved. From germline, CDR1 is SGHTA and CDR2 FQGNSA. The CDR3 spans 13 residues. V was shortened by 6 bases and J by 1 base, with 8 bases between the two germline ends. CDR3 sequence (DNA): TGTGCCAGCAGAAGCCGACGCACAGATACGCAGTATTTT. Amino acid sequence: CASRSRRTDTQYF.

The chain recombines TRBV12-3 or TRBV12-4 with TRBJ2-3; 9 bases fit TRBD1. J was trimmed by 5 bases and V by 5 bases; bases with no gene match: 5. This CDR3 comprises 14 residues. The CDR3 reads CASSRTGEGDTQYF. The CDR3 DNA is TGTGCCAGCAGTCGGACAGGGGAGGGAGATACGCAGTATTTT.

This chain connects TRBV28 to TRBJ2-7; D may be TRBD1 (6 bases). Germline CDR1 reads MDHEN; CDR2 reads SYDVKM. The CDR3 covers 18 residues. With 4 bases removed from V and 3 bases from J, the gap between germline ends came to 25 bases. CDR3 in amino acids: CASSSPSGTPIPNYEQYF. CDR3 DNA: TGTGCCAGCAGTTCCCCCTCCGGGACACCAATACCAAACTACGAGCAGTACTTC.

A few counts support this clonotype. DNA for the CDR3: TGCGCCAGCAGCGGCGTCCCGGGGGTTCGAACTGAAGCTTTCTTT. Its protein product is CASSGVPGVRTEAFF. This chain joins TRBV5-1 and TRBJ1-1, with D possibly TRBD1 on 5 matching bases. Germline CDR1 reads SGHRS; CDR2 reads YFSETQ. The CDR3 is 15 amino acids. V was cut by 4 bases and J by 5 bases, with 18 bases left in between.

The chain couples TRBV6-8 to TRBJ2-3; the match to TRBD2 covers 7 bases. The CDR3 has 15 residues. The V and J ends lost 4 bases and 6 bases, in that order; junction bases with no gene match: 10. Per the germline V gene, CDR1 is MNHGY and CDR2 is SAAAGT. The CDR3 DNA reads TGTGCCAGCAGTTCCCCTGAGGGAGGGCCGGATACGCAGTATTTT. Encoded protein: CASSSPEGGPDTQYF.

This clonotype showed up many times. This sequence joins TRBV7-2 and TRBJ1-2, with 8 bases identical to TRBD1. The CDR3 is made up of 16 amino acids. Germline V CDR1 and CDR2: SGHTA, FQGNSA. After removal of 3 bases from V and 2 bases from J, the junction contained 8 bases not matched to a gene. The CDR3 protein is CASSFQGARRNYGYTF. The CDR3 DNA is TGTGCCAGCAGCTTTCAGGGGGCGAGGAGGAACTATGGCTACACCTTC.

There are a few counts of this clonotype. CDR3 DNA: TGTGCCAGCAGCAGACTTGAAGAGCAGTACTTC. Its translation is CASSRLEEQYF. The rearrangement uses TRBV6-5 and TRBJ2-7, with D unclear. Per the germline V gene, CDR1 is MNHEY and CDR2 is SVGAGI. The germline V and J ends were trimmed by 6 bases and 7 bases, with 10 bases remaining between them. The CDR3 contains 11 residues.

This clonotype was observed a single time. This chain links TRBV6-5 with TRBJ2-1, with TRBD2 matching 8 bases. The CDR3 is 16 residues long. V trimming: 0 bases; J trimming: 7 bases; junction bases outside the gene matches: 8. CDR1 and CDR2 (germline): MNHEY, SVGAGI. The CDR3 nucleotides read TGTGCCAGCAGTTACTCTTCCGGCGGGAGGAATAATGAGCAGTTCTTC. It specifies CASSYSSGGRNNEQFF.

This clonotype was observed a handful of times. The chain employs TRBV24-1 and TRBJ2-2, with 7 bases matching TRBD2. The CDR3 has 17 amino acids. CDR1 is KGHDR, CDR2 SFDVKD, per germline. V dropped 5 bases and J dropped 2; count of bases not matched to a gene: 10. This CDR3 reads CATSGGRGEKNTGELFF. The CDR3 DNA sequence: TGTGCCACCAGTGGCGGGAGAGGAGAAAAAAACACCGGGGAGCTGTTTTTT.

This clonotype has only a few counts. The chain uses TRBV7-9 and TRBJ2-3; 13 nucleotides match TRBD2. The CDR3 is 19 residues long. The germline V gene encodes CDR1 SEHNR and CDR2 FQNEAQ (reference sequence). Germline trimming cut 1 base from V and 2 bases from J; bases unmatched to any gene: 9. The CDR3 DNA follows: TGTGCCAGCAGCTTAGGACTAGCGGGAGGTCATAGGGTCACAGATACGCAGTATTTT. As protein: CASSLGLAGGHRVTDTQYF.

This clonotype was seen ten or more times. The rearrangement uses TRBV7-2 and TRBJ1-2, with D unclear. Germline V CDR1 and CDR2: SGHTA, FQGNSA. The CDR3 covers 12 residues. Trimming took off 5 bases at V and 5 bases at J, with 9 bases between the two ends. The CDR3 nucleotides are TGTGCCAGCAGCGCGACACGGTATGGCTACACCTTC. Protein: CASSATRYGYTF.

A few counts support this clonotype. The chain is built from TRBV4-1 and TRBJ2-1; 11 bases fit TRBD2. The ends lost 4 bases at V and 2 bases at J; junction bases unmatched: 4. Germline V lookup: CDR1 MGHRA, CDR2 YSYEKL. The CDR3 runs 16 residues. The CDR3 loop is CASSPLAGAPYNEQFF. The CDR3 DNA sequence: TGCGCCAGCAGCCCACTAGCGGGAGCTCCCTACAATGAGCAGTTCTTC.

V and J are TRBV7-6 and TRBJ1-1; 9 nucleotides agree with TRBD1. The J segment lost 4 bases and the V segment lost 5 bases, leaving 5 bases of the junction unmatched. Looked up from germline, CDR1 is SGHVS and CDR2 is FNYEAQ. This CDR3 comprises 14 residues. CDR3 sequence: CASSPETGGTEAFF. The DNA of the CDR3 is TGTGCCAGCAGCCCTGAGACAGGGGGCACTGAAGCTTTCTTT.